Listed below are T cell receptor beta chains from one sample, sequenced in a study of T-cell memory formation after mild COVID-19. TCRdb re-called the 5' RACE reads through MiXCR, storing one row per CDR3 protein. This table holds about 250,000 distinct CDR3 sequences, 15% found once. Sequences were obtained from PBMCs or a T cell subset sorted from them (not recorded which). These receptors came from an adult woman who had mild COVID-19 (a few samples of this study predate the infection). Cell type and time point are not known. Each CDR3 is given without its conserved first and last residue. The order of the fields is J gene, clone size, V gene, CDR3 protein. Not all rows give a size; the values are once, few, many and, for expanded clones, a class.

>TRBJ2-2|few|TRBV4-2
ASSQDPGGGELF
>TRBJ2-6|medium-sized|TRBV5-1
ASSLEGVGANVLT
>TRBJ1-1|many|TRBV5-1
ASSLETGQAF
>TRBJ2-3|few|TRBV7-9
ASSLPGPSTDTQY
>TRBJ2-3|once|TRBV15
ATSREAGPLTSTDTQY
>TRBJ2-1|.|TRBV12-3/TRBV12-4
ASSSSLAGWDEQF
>TRBJ1-1|.|TRBV2
ASIGPLRGTEAF
>TRBJ2-1|many|TRBV12-3/TRBV12-4
ASSSSGRANEQF
>TRBJ2-7|many|TRBV5-1
ASSSERGEQY
>TRBJ2-2|.|TRBV6-5
ASSPRGRSSGRSSVGELF
>TRBJ1-3|.|TRBV12-3/TRBV12-4
ASSFGGQATGNTIY
>TRBJ2-3|many|TRBV7-2
ASSLGGGRARDTQY
>TRBJ1-2|.|TRBV5-1
ASRIGSENYGYT
>TRBJ2-4|many|TRBV4-2
ASGFRGSRLRNIQY
>TRBJ2-2|.|TRBV24-1
ATSDPQGGGTGELF
>TRBJ2-3|.|TRBV20-1
SAEGTSGMDTQY
>TRBJ2-3|few|TRBV7-7
ASSPSAGAADTQY
>TRBJ2-3|.|TRBV5-1
ASSLGGGAGTDTQY
>TRBJ1-5|.|TRBV18
ASSGQGDQPQH
>TRBJ2-7|few|TRBV7-9
ASSFLGGTAYEQY
>TRBJ2-1|few|TRBV20-1
SAKLAGVGEQF
>TRBJ2-3|.|TRBV12-3/TRBV12-4
AIPGPGMGGAQY
>TRBJ2-2|few|TRBV25-1
ASSESQHGVLTGELF
>TRBJ1-3|.|TRBV9
ASSQQGQVLSGNTIY
>TRBJ2-6|.|TRBV7-9
ASSPPYVLT
>TRBJ2-6|.|TRBV12-3/TRBV12-4
ASRISGANVLT
>TRBJ2-1|.|TRBV11-3
ASSFDRDNEQF
>TRBJ2-1|.|TRBV24-1
ATSDPTTGTPYNEQF
>TRBJ2-5|.|TRBV9
ASSVVGSGGAGETQY
>TRBJ2-3|.|TRBV5-1
ASSGARTATDTQY
>TRBJ2-2|.|TRBV27
ASSLGTGFTGELF
>TRBJ2-3|.|TRBV19
ASSMLGTQY
>TRBJ2-5|few|TRBV3-1
ASSSRTSQETQY
>TRBJ2-7|few|TRBV19
ASSVIAGGPYEQY
>TRBJ2-7|few|TRBV18
ASSRDWGGNAYEQY
>TRBJ1-6|few|TRBV9
ASSRTQAGNSPLH
>TRBJ2-2|few|TRBV5-1
ASSYRGQDTGELF
>TRBJ2-7|few|TRBV20-1
SASTSGDYEQY
>TRBJ2-1|.|TRBV3-1
ASSLGTSNSEQF
>TRBJ1-5|once|TRBV19
ASKDRDNYQPQH
>TRBJ2-1|many|TRBV9
ASSVGPGGNEQF
>TRBJ2-2|few|TRBV29-1
SVARGTGFPGELF
>TRBJ2-3|many|TRBV7-2
ASSPQSSTDTQY
>TRBJ1-5|few|TRBV6-1
ASSPGQGPSNQPQH
>TRBJ2-7|.|TRBV7-3
ASSLQGGSREQY
>TRBJ2-7|few|TRBV7-3
ASSPTGKSYEQY
>TRBJ2-7|few|TRBV9
ASSVGGLTTYEQY
>TRBJ1-4|.|TRBV30
AWTLGQVATNEKLF
>TRBJ1-3|.|TRBV7-6
ASSLRQGTGNTIY
>TRBJ1-5|.|TRBV3-1
ASSDWDQPQH
>TRBJ2-3|few|TRBV3-1
ASSPHGSAYTQY
>TRBJ1-2|few|TRBV5-1
ASSPSGDYGYT
>TRBJ2-2|few|TRBV6-6
ASRRTSANTGELF
>TRBJ2-3|.|TRBV19
ASSRGRDTQY